Described below is a single T cell receptor beta chain sequence and its context. Its antigen is not identified. Sequencing was performed with immunoSEQ multiplex PCR; in TCRdb, only in-frame clones are kept and a portion is missing. This table holds more than 100,000 clones, 93% found once. These data originate in a study of graft-versus-host responses after intestinal transplantation. Study background: Tacrolimus and steroids were given for 3 to 4 years to all recipients after anti-thymocyte globulin induction. Study-level findings and limits: The recipient marrow held GvH clones, and some of them showed up first in ileum or blood.

This sequence originates from a human donor who received an intestinal transplant. The source material was unstimulated CD8+ T cells sorted from spleen or lymph node cells, sampled before intestinal transplant.

CDR3 loop: CASSGWTSGSYTGELFF. In DNA form, the CDR3 reads TGTGCCAGCAGTGGCTGGACTAGCGGAAGTTACACCGGGGAGCTGTTTTTT. The chain links TRBV6-1 to TRBJ2-2, with 10 positions matching TRBD2. Germline V lookup: CDR1 MNHNS, CDR2 SASEGT. This CDR3 has 17 residues. V was clipped by 4 bases and J by 3 bases; unmatched bases: 8.